This TCR beta chain comes out of a study of blood T cell repertoires in COVID-19. About the study: Donors in the United States, Italy and Spain gave samples during acute or convalescent COVID-19.

The CDR3 is made up of 15 amino acids. CDR1 and CDR2 from the germline V gene are SGDLS and YYNGEE. V dropped 3 bases and J dropped 5; count of bases not matched to a gene: 3. Assay used: immunoSEQ multiplex PCR; TCRdb lists only in-frame clones, some missing. The top ten clones hold roughly 1.6% of a sample with fewer than 350,000 clones, around 87% of them seen once. The origin of this receptor is a woman aged 18-29 years with acute COVID-19. This rearrangement joins TRBV9 to TRBJ2-1; 12 bases are shared with TRBD2. What was sequenced was PBMCs or T cells enriched from blood (not recorded which). The CDR3 DNA follows: TGTGCCAGCAGCGGACTAGCGGGAGTTCACAATGAGCAGTTCTTC. Its translation: CASSGLAGVHNEQFF.